These T cell receptor beta chains were read from a single sample in a study of control samples from healthy donors and cancer patients. Data came from immunoSEQ multiplex PCR; TCRdb stores just in-frame clones and leaves some out. Of 100,000 to 150,000 clones in the sample, under 95% were seen once. Sequencing input: blood. The receptors were sampled from a man between 18 and 35 years old in good health. Each CDR3 is given with its conserved first and last residue. Fields, in order: V gene, clone size, J gene, D gene, CDR3 protein, CDR3 DNA. A D gene is named only where the DNA matches it firmly. The size of a clone is reported for some rows only, either as once, few or many, or as a class for expanded clones.

TRBV6-1	.	TRBJ1-2	.	CASSEYGGEYYGYTF	TGTGCCAGCAGTGAATACGGGGGTGAATACTATGGCTACACCTTC
TRBV6-5	.	TRBJ1-2	.	CASRPFSSYGYTF	TGTGCCAGCCGGCCCTTCTCCTCTTATGGCTACACCTTC
TRBV9	.	TRBJ1-4	.	CASSPGSLLSTNEKLFF	TGTGCCAGCAGCCCCGGAAGCCTACTATCAACTAATGAAAAACTGTTTTTT
TRBV5-1	.	TRBJ2-3	.	CASSLYRGTDTQYF	TGCGCCAGCAGCTTGTATAGGGGCACAGATACGCAGTATTTT
TRBV5-1	.	TRBJ2-5	.	CASNSEYQETQYF	TGCGCCAGCAACTCGGAATACCAAGAGACCCAGTACTTC
TRBV5-1	.	TRBJ1-5	.	CASSLGQDSNQPQHF	TGCGCCAGCAGCTTGGGACAGGATAGCAATCAGCCCCAGCATTTT
TRBV6-5	.	TRBJ2-3	.	CASSYKLRRDTQYF	TGTGCCAGCAGTTATAAGCTTCGCCGGGATACGCAGTATTTT
TRBV30	.	TRBJ1-1	.	CAWSVSREAFF	TGTGCCTGGAGTGTGTCCCGGGAAGCTTTCTTT
TRBV10-2	.	TRBJ1-1	.	CASSEGGYTEAFF	TGCGCCAGCAGTGAGGGGGGGTACACTGAAGCTTTCTTT
TRBV19	once	TRBJ1-1	.	CASSTGQSRPTEAFF	TGTGCCAGTAGTACAGGACAGTCTCGGCCCACTGAAGCTTTCTTT
TRBV5-1	.	TRBJ2-5	.	CASSPRRNQETQYF	TGCGCCAGCAGCCCACGGAGGAATCAAGAGACCCAGTACTTC
TRBV12-3/TRBV12-4	once	TRBJ1-2	.	CASSFQGPYGYTF	TGTGCCAGCAGTTTTCAGGGCCCCTATGGCTACACCTTC
TRBV3-1/TRBV3-2	.	TRBJ1-1	TRBD1	CASNLGQGEMNTEAFF	TGTGCCAGCAACCTAGGACAGGGGGAAATGAACACTGAAGCTTTCTTT
TRBV3-1/TRBV3-2	.	TRBJ1-1	TRBD1	CASSQGDRNTEAFF	TGTGCCAGCAGCCAAGGGGACAGAAACACTGAAGCTTTCTTT
TRBV3-1/TRBV3-2	.	TRBJ1-2	.	CASSQRLAVWGYTF	TGTGCCAGCAGCCAACGTCTGGCGGTCTGGGGCTACACCTTC
TRBV19	once	TRBJ2-1	TRBD1	CASSMRAGGVTYNEQFF	TGTGCCAGTAGTATGAGGGCAGGGGGTGTCACCTACAATGAGCAGTTCTTC
TRBV29-1	.	TRBJ1-4	.	CSVYRENEKLFF	TGCAGCGTATACAGGGAAAATGAAAAACTGTTTTTT
TRBV13	.	TRBJ1-1	TRBD1	CASSSDRDRNTEAFF	TGTGCCAGCAGCTCGGACAGGGATCGCAACACTGAAGCTTTCTTT
TRBV24-1	.	TRBJ1-5	.	CATSDGVGSSNQPQHF	TGTGCCACCAGTGATGGCGTCGGCAGTAGCAATCAGCCCCAGCATTTT
TRBV5-1	.	TRBJ1-2	TRBD1	CASSSRTGDNYGYTF	TGCGCCAGCAGCAGCCGGACAGGGGATAACTATGGCTACACCTTC
TRBV5-1	few	TRBJ2-7	.	CASSLPAGNEQYF	TGCGCCAGCAGCTTGCCCGCAGGTAACGAGCAGTACTTC
TRBV7-2	.	TRBJ2-1	TRBD2	CASSLIPSGGFSYNEQFF	TGTGCCAGCAGCTTAATCCCAAGCGGGGGCTTCTCCTACAATGAGCAGTTCTTC
TRBV11-2	once	TRBJ2-1	.	CASSLEGMDNEQFF	TGTGCCAGCAGCTTAGAAGGGATGGACAATGAGCAGTTCTTC
TRBV11-2	.	TRBJ1-1	.	CASSLYRGQEAFF	TGTGCCAGCAGCTTATACCGAGGCCAGGAAGCTTTCTTT
TRBV20-1	.	TRBJ2-1	TRBD1	CSAIQGVKQFF	TGCAGTGCAATACAGGGGGTTAAGCAGTTCTTC
TRBV5-6	.	TRBJ2-1	.	CASSPRGYEQFF	TGTGCCAGCAGCCCCCGGGGGTATGAGCAGTTCTTC
TRBV28	.	TRBJ1-6	.	CASSPGVDSYNSPLHF	TGTGCCAGCAGCCCAGGGGTTGACTCCTATAATTCACCCCTCCACTTT
TRBV5-5	.	TRBJ2-7	TRBD1	CASSLALGSGGYEQYF	TGTGCCAGCAGCTTGGCCTTGGGATCAGGGGGCTACGAGCAGTACTTC
TRBV2	.	TRBJ1-2	.	CASSEIYGYTF	TGTGCCAGCAGTGAAATCTATGGCTACACCTTC
TRBV5-4	.	TRBJ2-3	.	CASSPGETSTDTQYF	TGTGCCAGCAGCCCAGGGGAAACTAGCACAGATACGCAGTATTTT
TRBV12-5	once	TRBJ2-7	.	CASGAGTAEEYF	TGTGCTAGTGGTGCGGGGACAGCAGAGGAGTACTTC
TRBV30	.	TRBJ1-1	TRBD1	CACGQVDEAFF	TGTGCCTGCGGACAGGTAGATGAAGCTTTCTTT
TRBV6-4	.	TRBJ1-3	.	CASSSPGDTIYF	TGTGCCAGCAGTAGCCCGGGAGACACCATATATTTT
TRBV27	.	TRBJ1-1	.	CASSSSVNTEAFF	TGTGCCAGCAGTTCCTCCGTAAACACTGAAGCTTTCTTT
TRBV4-1	.	TRBJ2-3	TRBD2	CASSLLAGEADTQYF	TGCGCCAGCAGCCTTCTAGCGGGGGAAGCAGATACGCAGTATTTT
TRBV6-5	.	TRBJ1-1	.	CASTQGPQSTEAFF	TGTGCCAGCACCCAAGGACCACAGAGCACTGAAGCTTTCTTT
TRBV9	.	TRBJ1-1	TRBD1	CASSVAGTGSPNTEAFF	TGTGCCAGCAGCGTAGCCGGGACAGGCTCTCCGAACACTGAAGCTTTCTTT
TRBV27	few	TRBJ1-2	.	CASSPLGDGGRGYTF	TGTGCCAGCAGTCCTCTCGGGGACGGCGGTCGAGGCTACACCTTC
TRBV6-5	.	TRBJ1-2	.	CASSFRLLGYTF	TGTGCCAGCTCGTTCAGGCTCCTCGGCTACACCTTC
TRBV5-1	.	TRBJ2-5	.	CASSLNGGHQETQYF	TGCGCCAGCAGCTTAAACGGGGGGCACCAAGAGACCCAGTACTTC
TRBV3-1/TRBV3-2	once	TRBJ2-2	TRBD1	CASSYDRGGTGELFF	TGTGCCAGCAGCTATGACAGGGGGGGGACCGGGGAGCTGTTTTTT
TRBV21-1	.	TRBJ1-6	.	CASSKAFISSPLHF	TGTGCCAGCAGCAAAGCTTTTATATCTTCACCCCTCCACTTT
TRBV5-6	once	TRBJ2-7	.	CASSLVQANDEQYF	TGTGCCAGCAGCTTGGTGCAGGCTAACGACGAGCAGTACTTC
TRBV21-1	few	TRBJ1-5	.	CASNCTPFPRRYTYSNQPQHF	TGTGCCAGCAACTGTACCCCATTTCCGAGACGGTACACGTATAGCAATCAGCCCCAGCATTTT